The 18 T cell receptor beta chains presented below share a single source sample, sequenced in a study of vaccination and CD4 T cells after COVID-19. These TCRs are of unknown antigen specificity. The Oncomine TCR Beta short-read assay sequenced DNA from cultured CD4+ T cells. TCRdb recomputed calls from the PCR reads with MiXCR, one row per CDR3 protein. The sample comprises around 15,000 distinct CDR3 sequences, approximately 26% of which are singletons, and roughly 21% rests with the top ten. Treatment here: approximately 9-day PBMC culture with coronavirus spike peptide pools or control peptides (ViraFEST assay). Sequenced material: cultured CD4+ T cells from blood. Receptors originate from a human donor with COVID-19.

The CDR3 DNA sequence: TGTGCCAGCAGCTCAGGGACAGGGGCCTCCAGGAACACTGAAGCTTTCTTT. Translating gives CASSSGTGASRNTEAFF. The rearrangement joins TRBV7-8 to TRBJ1-1; the match to TRBD1 covers 10 bases. V gave up 4 bases and J gave up 1 base; unmatched junction bases: 9. Looked up from germline, CDR1 is SGHVS and CDR2 is FQNEAQ. The CDR3 sequence is 17 residues long.

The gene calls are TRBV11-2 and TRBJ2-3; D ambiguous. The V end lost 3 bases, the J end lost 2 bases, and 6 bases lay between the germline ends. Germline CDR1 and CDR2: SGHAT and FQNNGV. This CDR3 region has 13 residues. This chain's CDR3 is CASSFSNTDTQYF. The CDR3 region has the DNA TGTGCCAGCAGCTTCTCGAACACAGATACGCAGTATTTT.

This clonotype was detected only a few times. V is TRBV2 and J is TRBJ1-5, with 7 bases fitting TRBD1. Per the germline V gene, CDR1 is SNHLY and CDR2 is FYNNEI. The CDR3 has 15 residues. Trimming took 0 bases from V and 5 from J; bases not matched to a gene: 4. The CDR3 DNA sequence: TGTGCCAGCAGTGAAGCAGACAGGGCTGATCAGCCCCAGCATTTT. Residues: CASSEADRADQPQHF.

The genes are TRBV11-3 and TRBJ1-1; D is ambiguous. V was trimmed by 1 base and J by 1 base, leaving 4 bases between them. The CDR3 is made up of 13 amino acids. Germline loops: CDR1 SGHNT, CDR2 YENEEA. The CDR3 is CASSLVGNTEAFF. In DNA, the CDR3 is TGTGCCAGCAGCTTAGTGGGGAACACTGAAGCTTTCTTT.

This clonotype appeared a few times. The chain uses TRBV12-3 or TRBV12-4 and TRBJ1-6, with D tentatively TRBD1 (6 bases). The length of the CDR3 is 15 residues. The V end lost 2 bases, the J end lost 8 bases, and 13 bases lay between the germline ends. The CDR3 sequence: CASSLSSQGDSPLHF. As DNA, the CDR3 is TGTGCCAGCAGTTTATCGTCACAGGGAGATTCACCCCTCCACTTT.

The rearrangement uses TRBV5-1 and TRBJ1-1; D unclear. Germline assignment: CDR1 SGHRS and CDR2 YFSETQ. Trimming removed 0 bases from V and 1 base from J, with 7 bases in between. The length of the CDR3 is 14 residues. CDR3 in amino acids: CASSLEWQNTEAFF. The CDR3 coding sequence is TGCGCCAGCAGCTTGGAGTGGCAGAACACTGAAGCTTTCTTT.

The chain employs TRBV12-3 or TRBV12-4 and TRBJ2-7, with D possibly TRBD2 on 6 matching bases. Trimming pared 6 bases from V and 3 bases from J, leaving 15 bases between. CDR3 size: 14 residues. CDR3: CASRPGLENYEQYF. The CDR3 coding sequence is TGTGCCAGCAGACCGGGACTGGAAAACTACGAGCAGTACTTC.

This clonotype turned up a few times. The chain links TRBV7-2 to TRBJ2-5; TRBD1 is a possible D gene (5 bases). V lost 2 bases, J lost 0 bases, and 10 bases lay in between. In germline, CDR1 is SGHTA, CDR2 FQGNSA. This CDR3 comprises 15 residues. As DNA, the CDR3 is TGTGCCAGCAGCTTACACCAGGGCTACCAAGAGACCCAGTACTTC. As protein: CASSLHQGYQETQYF.

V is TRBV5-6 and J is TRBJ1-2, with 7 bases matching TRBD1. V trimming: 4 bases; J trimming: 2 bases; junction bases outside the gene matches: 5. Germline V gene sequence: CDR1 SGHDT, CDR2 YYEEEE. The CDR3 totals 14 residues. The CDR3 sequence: CASSTRQGNYGYTF. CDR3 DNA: TGTGCCAGCAGCACCAGACAGGGAAACTATGGCTACACCTTC. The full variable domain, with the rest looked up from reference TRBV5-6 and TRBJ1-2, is DAGVTQSPTHLIKTRGQQVTLRCSPKSGHDTVSWYQQALGQGPQFIFQYYEEEERQRGNFPDRFSGHQFPNYSSELNVNALLLGDSALYLCASSTRQGNYGYTFGSGTRLTVV.

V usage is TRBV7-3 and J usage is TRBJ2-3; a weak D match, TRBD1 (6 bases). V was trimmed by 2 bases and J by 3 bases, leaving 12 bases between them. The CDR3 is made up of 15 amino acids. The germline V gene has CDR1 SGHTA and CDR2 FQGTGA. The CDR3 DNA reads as TGTGCCAGCAGCTTATCCGGCAGGGGAACAGATACGCAGTATTTT. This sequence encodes CASSLSGRGTDTQYF.

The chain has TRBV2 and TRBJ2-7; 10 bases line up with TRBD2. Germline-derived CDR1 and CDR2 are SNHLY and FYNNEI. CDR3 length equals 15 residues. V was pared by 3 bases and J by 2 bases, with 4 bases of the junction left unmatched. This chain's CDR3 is CASSEGLAPTYEQYF. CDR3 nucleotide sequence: TGTGCCAGCAGTGAGGGACTAGCGCCAACCTACGAGCAGTACTTC.

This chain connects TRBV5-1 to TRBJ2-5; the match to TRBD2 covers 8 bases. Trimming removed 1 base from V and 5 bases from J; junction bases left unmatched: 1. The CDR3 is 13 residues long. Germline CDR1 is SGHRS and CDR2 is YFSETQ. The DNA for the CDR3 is TGCGCCAGCAGCTTGCGGGGGGGTGAGACCCAGTACTTC. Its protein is CASSLRGGETQYF.

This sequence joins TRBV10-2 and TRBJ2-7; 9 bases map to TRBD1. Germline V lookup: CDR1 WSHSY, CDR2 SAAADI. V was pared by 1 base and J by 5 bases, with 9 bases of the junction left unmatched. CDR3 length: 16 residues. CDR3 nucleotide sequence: TGCGCCAGCAGTGAGTTGAGTGGGACAGGGAGGAACGAGCAGTACTTC. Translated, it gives CASSELSGTGRNEQYF.

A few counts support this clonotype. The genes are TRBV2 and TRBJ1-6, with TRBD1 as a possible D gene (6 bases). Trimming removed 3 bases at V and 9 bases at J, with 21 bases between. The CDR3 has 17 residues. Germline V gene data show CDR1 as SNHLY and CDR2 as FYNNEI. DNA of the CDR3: TGTGCCAGCAGTGAGTTGGGGGCCCCCGGGGTTAGTTCACCCCTCCACTTT. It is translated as CASSELGAPGVSSPLHF.

As DNA, the CDR3 is TGTGCCAGCAGCGCCAACGGGGCCTCCGGCACAGATACGCAGTATTTT. This translates into CASSANGASGTDTQYF. This rearrangement joins TRBV11-2 to TRBJ2-3, with D perhaps matching TRBD1 or TRBD2 (5 bases each). From germline, CDR1 is SGHAT and CDR2 FQNNGV. CDR3 size: 16 residues. Trimming cost V 5 bases and J 1 base, with 16 bases left between them.

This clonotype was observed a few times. CDR3 coding DNA: TGCAGTGCCAGAAAGACAGGGGCCGGGGAGCTGTTTTTT. It is translated as CSARKTGAGELFF. The chain couples TRBV20-1 to TRBJ2-2; 8 bases fit TRBD1. The CDR3 length is 13 residues. Germline V CDR1 and CDR2: DFQATT, SNEGSKA (reference sequence). V was pared by 6 bases and J by 6 bases, with 6 bases of the junction left unmatched.

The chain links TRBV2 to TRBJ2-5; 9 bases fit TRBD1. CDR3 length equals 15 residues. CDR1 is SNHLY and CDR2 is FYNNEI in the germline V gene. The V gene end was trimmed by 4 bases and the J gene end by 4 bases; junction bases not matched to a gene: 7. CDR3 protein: CASSAHQGQGETQYF. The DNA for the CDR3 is TGTGCCAGCAGTGCCCACCAGGGACAGGGAGAGACCCAGTACTTC.

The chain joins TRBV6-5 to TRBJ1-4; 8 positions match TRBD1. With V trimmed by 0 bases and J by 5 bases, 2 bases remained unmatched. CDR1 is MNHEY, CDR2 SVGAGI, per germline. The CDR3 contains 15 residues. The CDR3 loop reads CASSYSNRGNEKLFF. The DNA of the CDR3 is TGTGCCAGCAGTTACTCCAACAGGGGGAATGAAAAACTGTTTTTT.